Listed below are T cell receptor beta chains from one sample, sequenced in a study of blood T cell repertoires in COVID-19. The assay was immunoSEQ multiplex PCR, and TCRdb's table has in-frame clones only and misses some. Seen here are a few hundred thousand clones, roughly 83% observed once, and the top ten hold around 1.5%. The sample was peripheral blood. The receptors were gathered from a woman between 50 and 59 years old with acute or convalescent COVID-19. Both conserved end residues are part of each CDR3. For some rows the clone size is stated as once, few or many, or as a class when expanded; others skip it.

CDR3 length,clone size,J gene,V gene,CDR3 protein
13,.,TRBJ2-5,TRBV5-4,CASSPPTGETQYF
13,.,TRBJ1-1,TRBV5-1,CASSPGESAEAFF
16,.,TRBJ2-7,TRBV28,CASTVGTSGFFYEQYF
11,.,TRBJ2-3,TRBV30,CACSSTDTQYF
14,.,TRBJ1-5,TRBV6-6,CASSATNSNQPQHF
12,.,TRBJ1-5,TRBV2,CASTPGGTFQHF
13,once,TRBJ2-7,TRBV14,CASSVVSSYEQYF
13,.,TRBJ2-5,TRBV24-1,CATSPGTPETQYF
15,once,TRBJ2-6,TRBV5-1,CASSFTGSGANVLTF
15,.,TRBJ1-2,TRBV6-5,CASNPTGGFSYGYTF
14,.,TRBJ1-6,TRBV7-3,CASSLVPLDSPLHF
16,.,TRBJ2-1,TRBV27,CASSLGGFGLFNEQFF
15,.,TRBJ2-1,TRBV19,CASSMTGDSYNEQFF
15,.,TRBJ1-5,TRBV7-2,CASSFTGDSNQPQHF
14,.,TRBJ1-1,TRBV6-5,CASSYSGPGFEAFF
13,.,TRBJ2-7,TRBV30,CAWSLGGPYEQYF
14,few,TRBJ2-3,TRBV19,CATDSAPGADTQYF
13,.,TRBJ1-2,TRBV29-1,CSVREGFVNGYTF
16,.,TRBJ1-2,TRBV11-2,CASSPTYRRTGLGYTF
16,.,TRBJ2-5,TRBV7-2,CASSLRRSSGQETQYF
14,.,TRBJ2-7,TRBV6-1,CASSETGTGYEQYF
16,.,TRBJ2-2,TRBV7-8,CASSPRGGAGLVELFF
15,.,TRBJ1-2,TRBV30,CAWSVRTAGNYGYTF
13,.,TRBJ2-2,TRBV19,CASSIQGNGELFF
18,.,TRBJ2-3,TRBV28,CASSRGLAGRLHTDTQYF
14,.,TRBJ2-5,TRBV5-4,CASSQREAGETQYF
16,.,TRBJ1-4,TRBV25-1,CASRGQGFYVNEKLFF
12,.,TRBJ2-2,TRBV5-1,CASSRFTGELFF
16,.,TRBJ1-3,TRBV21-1,CASSKGRALPGNTIYF
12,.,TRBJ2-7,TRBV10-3,CAISTGQYEQYF
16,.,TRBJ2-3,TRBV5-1,CASSTGTSGSTDTQYF
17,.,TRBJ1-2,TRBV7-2,CASSSPLAGRANYGYTF
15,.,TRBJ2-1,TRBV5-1,CASSLGGTGINEQFF
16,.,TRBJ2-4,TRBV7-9,CASSLVPRLAKNIQYF
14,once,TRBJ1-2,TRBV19,CASTNTGGQRGYTF
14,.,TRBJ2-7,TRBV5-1,CASSLFLASGEQYF
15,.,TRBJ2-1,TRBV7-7,CASSFAAGGIGEQFF
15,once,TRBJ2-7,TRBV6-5,CASSYWWEGRHEQYF
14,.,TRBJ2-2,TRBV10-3,CAIRSGGNTGELFF
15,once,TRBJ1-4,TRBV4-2,CASSQVDRMNEKLFF
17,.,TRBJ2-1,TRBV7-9,CASSLLAPPFSYNEQFF
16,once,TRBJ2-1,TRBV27,CASSSGLAGGRNEQFF
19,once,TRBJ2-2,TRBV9,CASSSRPSGRAGETGELFF
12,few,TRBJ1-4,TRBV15,CATSRGQGALFF
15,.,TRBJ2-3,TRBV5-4,CASSFRLAGADTQYF
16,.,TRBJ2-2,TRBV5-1,CASSPGTSGSTGELFF
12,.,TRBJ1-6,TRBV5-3,CARRADNSPLHF
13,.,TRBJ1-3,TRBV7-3,CASSLGGGNTIYF
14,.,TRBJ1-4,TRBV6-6,CASSPPRVGEKLFF
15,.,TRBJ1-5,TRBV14,CASSQAGAGNQPQHF
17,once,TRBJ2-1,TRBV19,CASMGSTGFLLYNEQFF
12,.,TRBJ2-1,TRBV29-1,CSVDRVGDEQFF
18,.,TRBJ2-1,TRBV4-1,CASSHFGEGLAGGYEQFF
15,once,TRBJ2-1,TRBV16,CASSQYASGGEEQFF
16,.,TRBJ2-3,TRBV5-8,CASSWGLSGGTDTQYF
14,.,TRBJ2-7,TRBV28,CASSSYLGREEQYF
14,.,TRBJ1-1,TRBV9,CASSVLGSGTEAFF
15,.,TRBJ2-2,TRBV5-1,CASSPYRPDTGELFF
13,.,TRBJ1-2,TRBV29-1,CSVERQGEYGYTF